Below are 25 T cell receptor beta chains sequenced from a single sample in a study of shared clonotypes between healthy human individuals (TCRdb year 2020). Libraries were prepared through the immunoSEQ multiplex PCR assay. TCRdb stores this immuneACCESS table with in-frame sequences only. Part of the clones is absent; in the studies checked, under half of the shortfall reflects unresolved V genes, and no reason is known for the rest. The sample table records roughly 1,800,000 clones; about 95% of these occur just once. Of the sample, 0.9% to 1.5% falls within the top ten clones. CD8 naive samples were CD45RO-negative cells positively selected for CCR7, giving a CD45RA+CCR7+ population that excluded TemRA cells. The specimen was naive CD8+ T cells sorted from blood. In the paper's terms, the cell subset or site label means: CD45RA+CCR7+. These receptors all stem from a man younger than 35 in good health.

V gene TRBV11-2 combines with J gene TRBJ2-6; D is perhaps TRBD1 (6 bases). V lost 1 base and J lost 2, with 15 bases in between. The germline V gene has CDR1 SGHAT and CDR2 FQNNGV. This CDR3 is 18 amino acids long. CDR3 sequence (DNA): TGTGCCAGCAGCTTAGCAACAGGGCTAGGGGCTGGGGCCAACGTCCTGACTTTC. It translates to CASSLATGLGAGANVLTF.

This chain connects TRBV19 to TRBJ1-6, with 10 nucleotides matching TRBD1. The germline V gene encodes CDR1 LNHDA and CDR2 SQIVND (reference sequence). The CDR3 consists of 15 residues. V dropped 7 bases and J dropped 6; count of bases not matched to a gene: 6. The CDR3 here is CASTDRGLANSPLHF. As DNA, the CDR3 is TGTGCCAGTACCGACAGGGGGCTGGCTAATTCACCCCTCCACTTT.

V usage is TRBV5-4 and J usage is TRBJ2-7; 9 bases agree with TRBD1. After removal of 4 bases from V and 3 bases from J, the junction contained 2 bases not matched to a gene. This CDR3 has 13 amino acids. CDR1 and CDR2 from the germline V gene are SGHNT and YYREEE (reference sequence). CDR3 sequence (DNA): TGTGCCAGCAGCGGGGACAGGGTCTACGAGCAGTACTTC. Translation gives CASSGDRVYEQYF. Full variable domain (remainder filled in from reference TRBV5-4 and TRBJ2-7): ETGVTQSPTHLIKTRGQQVTLRCSSQSGHNTVSWYQQALGQGPQFIFQYYREEENGRGNFPPRFSGLQFPNYSSELNVNALELDDSALYLCASSGDRVYEQYFGPGTRLTVT.

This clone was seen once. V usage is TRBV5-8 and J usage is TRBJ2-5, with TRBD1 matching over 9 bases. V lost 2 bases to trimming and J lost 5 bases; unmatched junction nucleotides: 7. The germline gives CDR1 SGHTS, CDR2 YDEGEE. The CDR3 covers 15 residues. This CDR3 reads CASSFGTGFGETQYF. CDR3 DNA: TGTGCCAGCAGCTTTGGGACAGGGTTCGGGGAGACCCAGTACTTC.

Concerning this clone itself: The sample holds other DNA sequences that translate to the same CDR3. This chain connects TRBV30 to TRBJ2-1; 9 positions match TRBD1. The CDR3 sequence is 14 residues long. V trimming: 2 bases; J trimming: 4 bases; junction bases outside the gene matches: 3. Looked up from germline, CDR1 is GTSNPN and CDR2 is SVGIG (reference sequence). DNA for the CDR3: TGTGCCTGGAGTACCGGGACAGGGTACAATGAGCAGTTCTTC. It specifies CAWSTGTGYNEQFF.

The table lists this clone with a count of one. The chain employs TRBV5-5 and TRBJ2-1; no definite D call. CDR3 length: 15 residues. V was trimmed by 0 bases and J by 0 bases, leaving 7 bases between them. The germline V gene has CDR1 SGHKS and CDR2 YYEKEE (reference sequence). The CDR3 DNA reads TGTGCCAGCAGCTTGGATCTGGCCTCCTACAATGAGCAGTTCTTC. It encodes CASSLDLASYNEQFF.

This chain's CDR3 is CASSEDPRYRYEQYF. CDR3 DNA sequence: TGCGCCAGCAGTGAAGACCCACGTTACCGTTACGAGCAGTACTTC. V usage is TRBV10-2 and J usage is TRBJ2-7; D remains unclear. Germline V CDR1 and CDR2: WSHSY, SAAADI. The CDR3 runs 15 residues. With 3 bases removed from V and 4 bases from J, the gap between germline ends came to 16 bases.

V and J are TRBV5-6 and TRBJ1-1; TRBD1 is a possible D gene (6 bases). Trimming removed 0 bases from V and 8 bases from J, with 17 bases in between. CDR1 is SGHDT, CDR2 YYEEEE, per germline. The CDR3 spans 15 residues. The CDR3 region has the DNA TGTGCCAGCAGCTTGGCCCCAGGGGTCAACCCAGAAGCTTTCTTT. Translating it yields CASSLAPGVNPEAFF.

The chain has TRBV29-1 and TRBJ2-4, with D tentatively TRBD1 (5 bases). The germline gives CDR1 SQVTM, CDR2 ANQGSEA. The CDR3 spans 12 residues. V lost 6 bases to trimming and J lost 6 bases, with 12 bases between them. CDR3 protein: CSVQGSGNIQYF. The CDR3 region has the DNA TGCAGCGTGCAGGGATCTGGAAACATTCAGTACTTC.

The CDR3 here is CASSLRMAGDGYTF. In DNA, the CDR3 is TGTGCCAGCAGCTTAAGGATGGCAGGGGATGGCTACACCTTC. V usage is TRBV13 and J usage is TRBJ1-2; maybe TRBD1 (6 bases). Trimming left V 2 bases short and J 6 bases short, with 13 bases between. CDR1 and CDR2 from the germline V gene are PRHDT and FYEKMQ (reference sequence). CDR3 length: 14 residues.

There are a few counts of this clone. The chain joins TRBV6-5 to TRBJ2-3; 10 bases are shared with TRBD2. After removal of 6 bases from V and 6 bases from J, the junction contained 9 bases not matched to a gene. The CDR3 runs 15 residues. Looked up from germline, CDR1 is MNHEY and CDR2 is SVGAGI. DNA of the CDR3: TGTGCCAGCAGCCCCGAGCGGGGGGGAATGGATACGCAGTATTTT. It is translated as CASSPERGGMDTQYF.

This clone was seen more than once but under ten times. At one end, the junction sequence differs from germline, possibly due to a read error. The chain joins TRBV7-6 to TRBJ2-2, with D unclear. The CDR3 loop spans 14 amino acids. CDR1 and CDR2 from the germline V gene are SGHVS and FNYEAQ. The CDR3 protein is CASSLVRNAGELFF. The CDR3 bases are TGTGCCAGCAGCTTAGTACGGAACGCCGGGGAGCTGTTTTTT.

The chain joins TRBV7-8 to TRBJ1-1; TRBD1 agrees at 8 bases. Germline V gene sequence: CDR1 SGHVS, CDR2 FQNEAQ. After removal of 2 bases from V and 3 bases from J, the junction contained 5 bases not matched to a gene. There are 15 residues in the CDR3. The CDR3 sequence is CASSLSAGGYTEAFF. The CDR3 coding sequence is TGTGCCAGCAGCTTATCCGCAGGGGGCTACACTGAAGCTTTCTTT.

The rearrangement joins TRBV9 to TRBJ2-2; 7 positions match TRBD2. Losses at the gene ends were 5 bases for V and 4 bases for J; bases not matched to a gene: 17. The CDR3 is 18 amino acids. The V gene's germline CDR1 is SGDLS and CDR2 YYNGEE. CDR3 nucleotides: TGTGCCAGCAGTCTGTCAACCCTACCGGGAGGCCCCACCGGGGAGCTGTTTTTT. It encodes CASSLSTLPGGPTGELFF. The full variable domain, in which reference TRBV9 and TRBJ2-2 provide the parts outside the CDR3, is DSGVTQTPKHLITATGQRVTLRCSPRSGDLSVYWYQQSLDQGLQFLIQYYNGEERAKGNILERFSAQQFPDLHSELNLSSLELGDSALYFCASSLSTLPGGPTGELFFGEGSRLTVL.

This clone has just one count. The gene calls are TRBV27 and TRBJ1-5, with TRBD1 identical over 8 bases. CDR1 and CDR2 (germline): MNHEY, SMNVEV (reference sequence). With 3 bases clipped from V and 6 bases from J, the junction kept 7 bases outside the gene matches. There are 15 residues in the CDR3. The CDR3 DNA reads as TGTGCCAGCAGTTTTCAGGGGGCTCGGGGTCAGCCCCAGCATTTT. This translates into CASSFQGARGQPQHF.

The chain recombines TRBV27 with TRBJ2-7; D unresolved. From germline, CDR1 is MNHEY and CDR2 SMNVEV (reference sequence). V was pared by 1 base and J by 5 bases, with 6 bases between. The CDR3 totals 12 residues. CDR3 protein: CASSLLGHEQYF. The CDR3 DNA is TGTGCCAGCAGTTTATTGGGCCACGAGCAGTACTTC.

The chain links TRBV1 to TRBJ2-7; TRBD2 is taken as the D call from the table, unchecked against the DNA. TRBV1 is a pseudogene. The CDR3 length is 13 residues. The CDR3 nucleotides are TGCACCAGCAGCCAAGGGACTTCTTACGAGCAGTACTTC. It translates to CTSSQGTSYEQYF.

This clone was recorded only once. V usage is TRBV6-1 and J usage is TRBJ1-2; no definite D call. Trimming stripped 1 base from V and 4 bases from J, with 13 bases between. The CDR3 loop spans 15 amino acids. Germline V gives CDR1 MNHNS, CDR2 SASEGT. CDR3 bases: TGTGCCAGCAGTGAAGTGGGTGGCGGACTCTATGGCTACACCTTC. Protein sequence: CASSEVGGGLYGYTF.

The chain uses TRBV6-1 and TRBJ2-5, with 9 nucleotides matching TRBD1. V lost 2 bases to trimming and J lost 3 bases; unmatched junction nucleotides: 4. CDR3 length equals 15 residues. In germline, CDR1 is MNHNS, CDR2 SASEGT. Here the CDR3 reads CASSESRDREETQYF. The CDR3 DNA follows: TGTGCCAGCAGTGAATCCCGGGACAGGGAAGAGACCCAGTACTTC.

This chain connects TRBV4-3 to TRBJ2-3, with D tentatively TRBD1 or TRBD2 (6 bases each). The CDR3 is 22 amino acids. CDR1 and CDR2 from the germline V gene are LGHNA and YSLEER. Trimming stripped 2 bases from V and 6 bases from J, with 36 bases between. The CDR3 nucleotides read TGCGCCAGCAGCCAAATAAGGCGGGGTCAGGGGAGCCGGGAGAGCGATAAGGATACGCAGTATTTT. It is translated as CASSQIRRGQGSRESDKDTQYF.

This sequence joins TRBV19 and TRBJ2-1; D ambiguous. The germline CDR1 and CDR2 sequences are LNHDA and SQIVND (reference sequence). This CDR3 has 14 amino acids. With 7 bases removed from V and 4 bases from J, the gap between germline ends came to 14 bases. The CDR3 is CASNPGGLYNEQFF. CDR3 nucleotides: TGTGCCAGTAACCCGGGTGGGCTGTACAATGAGCAGTTCTTC.

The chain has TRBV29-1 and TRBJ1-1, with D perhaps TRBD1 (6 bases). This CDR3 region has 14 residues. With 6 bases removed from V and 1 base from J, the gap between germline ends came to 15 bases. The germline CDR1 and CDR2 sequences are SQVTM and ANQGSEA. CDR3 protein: CSVQNRDKNTEAFF. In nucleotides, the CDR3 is TGCAGCGTCCAAAACCGGGACAAGAACACTGAAGCTTTCTTT.

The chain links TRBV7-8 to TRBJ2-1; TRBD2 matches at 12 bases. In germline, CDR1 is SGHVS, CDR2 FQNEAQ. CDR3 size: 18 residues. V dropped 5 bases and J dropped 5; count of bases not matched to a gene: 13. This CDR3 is CASSTGLAGAGLHNEQFF. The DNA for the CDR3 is TGTGCCAGCAGCACGGGACTAGCGGGTGCCGGATTGCACAATGAGCAGTTCTTC.

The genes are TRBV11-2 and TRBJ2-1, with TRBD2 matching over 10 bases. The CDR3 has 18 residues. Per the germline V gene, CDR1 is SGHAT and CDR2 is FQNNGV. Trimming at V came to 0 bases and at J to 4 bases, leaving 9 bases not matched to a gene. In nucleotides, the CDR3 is TGTGCCAGCAGCTTAGATCTAGCGGGAGTCCCCCCTTACAATGAGCAGTTCTTC. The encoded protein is CASSLDLAGVPPYNEQFF.

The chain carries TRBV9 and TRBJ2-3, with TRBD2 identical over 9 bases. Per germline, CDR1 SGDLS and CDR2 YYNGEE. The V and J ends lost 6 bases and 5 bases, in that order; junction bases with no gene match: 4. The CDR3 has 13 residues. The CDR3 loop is CASTGGGEDTQYF. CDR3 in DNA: TGTGCCAGCACAGGCGGGGGGGAAGATACGCAGTATTTT.